Listed here are 18 T cell receptor beta chains from one sample, sequenced in a study of Ad26.COV2.S vaccination and SARS-CoV-2 variants. This sample's treatment: roughly 20 received Ad26.COV2.S at low or high dose, single or two shots; about 5 received placebo; per-sample allocation not given. The investigators took samples on day 63 after the first vaccine or placebo injection. Libraries were prepared by immunoSEQ multiplex PCR; TCRdb keeps only in-frame clonotypes and omits some of them. The table lists 400,000 to 500,000 clones, roughly 90% of them singletons. The specimen comprised peripheral blood, sampled in a trial of Ad26.COV2.S vaccine versus placebo. The receptors come from a person aged 18-60 years who received the Ad26.COV2.S COVID-19 vaccine or a placebo.

Regarding this clone: The same CDR3 arises from other DNA sequences in this sample as well. The gene calls are TRBV19 and TRBJ2-7; 7 bases map to TRBD2. CDR3 length: 13 amino acids. Unmatched junction bases numbered 2, after V lost 3 bases and J lost 3 bases. Germline values: CDR1 LNHDA, CDR2 SQIVND (reference sequence). The CDR3 spells CASSIGTNYEQYF. Written as DNA, the CDR3 is TGTGCCAGTAGTATTGGGACTAACTACGAGCAGTACTTC.

Only a few counts were recorded for this clone. The chain joins TRBV19 to TRBJ1-5; D gene ambiguous. V lost 6 bases and J lost 9, with 12 bases in between. The CDR3 length is 12 residues. The germline CDR1 and CDR2 sequences are LNHDA and SQIVND (reference sequence). The CDR3 nucleotides are TGTGCCAGTAGAGGCGGTTTGAGGCCCCAGCATTTT. It yields the protein CASRGGLRPQHF.

The DNA of the CDR3 is TGCGCCAGCAGCGCAGGGACAGGGGGTGATGAGCAGTTCTTC. Translation gives CASSAGTGGDEQFF. The chain uses TRBV5-1 and TRBJ2-1; TRBD1 matches 11 bases. Trimming at V came to 4 bases and at J to 8 bases, leaving 5 bases not matched to a gene. The CDR3 runs to 14 residues. Germline V CDR1 and CDR2: SGHRS, YFSETQ.

This sequence joins TRBV30 and TRBJ1-1; perhaps TRBD1 as D (5 bases). V was pared by 0 bases and J by 0 bases, with 8 bases between. CDR1 and CDR2 from the germline V gene are GTSNPN and SVGIG (reference sequence). This CDR3 is built from 14 residues. CDR3 residues: CAWSVEGMNTEAFF. CDR3 nucleotide sequence: TGTGCCTGGAGTGTAGAGGGGATGAACACTGAAGCTTTCTTT. The full variable domain, rest sourced from reference TRBV30 and TRBJ1-1, is SQTIHQWPATLVQPVGSPLSLECTVEGTSNPNLYWYRQAAGRGLQLLFYSVGIGQISSEVPQNLSASRPQDRQFILSSKKLLLSDSGFYLCAWSVEGMNTEAFFGQGTRLTVV.

V usage is TRBV5-1 and J usage is TRBJ2-7, with D possibly TRBD1 on 6 matching bases. CDR3 length: 14 amino acids. V shed 0 bases and J shed 5 bases, with 12 bases lying between them. Germline CDR1 reads SGHRS; CDR2 reads YFSETQ. The CDR3 region is CASSLEPTGNEQYF. The DNA for the CDR3 is TGCGCCAGCAGCTTGGAGCCAACAGGGAACGAGCAGTACTTC. The full variable domain, completed using reference TRBV5-1 and TRBJ2-7, is KAGVTQTPRYLIKTRGQQVTLSCSPISGHRSVSWYQQTPGQGLQFLFEYFSETQRNKGNFPGRFSGRQFSNSRSEMNVSTLELGDSALYLCASSLEPTGNEQYFGPGTRLTVT.

This chain connects TRBV11-2 to TRBJ2-3, with D perhaps TRBD1 or TRBD2 (5 bases each). The germline CDR1 and CDR2 sequences are SGHAT and FQNNGV. V was pared by 3 bases and J by 6 bases, with 16 bases between. The CDR3 sequence is 15 residues long. The CDR3 is CASSLSGAVPDTQYF. CDR3 bases: TGTGCCAGCAGCTTGTCCGGGGCCGTCCCCGATACGCAGTATTTT. The full variable domain, rest sourced from reference TRBV11-2 and TRBJ2-3, is EAGVAQSPRYKIIEKRQSVAFWCNPISGHATLYWYQQILGQGPKLLIQFQNNGVVDDSQLPKDRFSAERLKGVDSTLKIQPAKLEDSAVYLCASSLSGAVPDTQYFGPGTRLTVL.

This chain connects TRBV6-2 or TRBV6-3 to TRBJ2-3; TRBD2 matches 11 bases. Germline CDR1 MNHEY, CDR2 SVGEGT. V gave up 0 bases and J gave up 1 base; unmatched junction bases: 6. The CDR3 extends over 18 amino acids. The CDR3: CASSYSVAGGHGTDTQYF. CDR3 coding DNA: TGTGCCAGCAGTTACTCGGTAGCGGGGGGGCACGGCACAGATACGCAGTATTTT.

This chain connects TRBV5-4 to TRBJ1-6; D possibly corresponds to TRBD1 (5 bases). There are 14 residues in the CDR3. Trimming shortened V by 4 bases and J by 7 bases, and 12 bases separated the two germline ends. Germline CDR1 SGHNT, CDR2 YYREEE (reference sequence). This chain's CDR3 is CASSVQGGNSPLHF. DNA of the CDR3: TGTGCCAGCAGCGTCCAGGGTGGAAATTCACCCCTCCACTTT. The full variable domain, with the rest looked up from reference TRBV5-4 and TRBJ1-6, is ETGVTQSPTHLIKTRGQQVTLRCSSQSGHNTVSWYQQALGQGPQFIFQYYREEENGRGNFPPRFSGLQFPNYSSELNVNALELDDSALYLCASSVQGGNSPLHFGNGTRLTVT.

This rearrangement joins TRBV29-1 to TRBJ2-4; perhaps TRBD2 as D (6 bases). Looked up from germline, CDR1 is SQVTM and CDR2 is ANQGSEA. V was shortened by 4 bases and J by 0 bases, with 16 bases between the two germline ends. The CDR3 loop spans 16 amino acids. The CDR3 coding sequence is TGCAGCGTTGCGGGGGTTGGGCCCCTAGCCAAAAACATTCAGTACTTC. It yields the protein CSVAGVGPLAKNIQYF.

Note on this clone: The same CDR3 also results from other DNA sequences found in this sample. This chain uses TRBV27 with TRBJ2-7; D possibly corresponds to TRBD1 (6 bases). Trimming left V 2 bases short and J 2 bases short, with 13 bases between. This CDR3 contains 15 residues. Germline assignment: CDR1 MNHEY and CDR2 SMNVEV (reference sequence). The CDR3 DNA reads TGTGCCAGCAGTTTAAGGGGTGGGGGCACCTACGAGCAGTACTTC. It encodes CASSLRGGGTYEQYF.

The V gene is TRBV11-2, the J gene TRBJ1-5; 12 nucleotides agree with TRBD1. V lost 5 bases and J lost 5; bases outside the gene matches: 4. The CDR3 contains 15 residues. Germline lookup yields CDR1 SGHAT and CDR2 FQNNGV. The CDR3 reads CASSAGTGGDQPQHF. The CDR3 DNA is TGTGCCAGCAGCGCCGGGACAGGGGGCGATCAGCCCCAGCATTTT.

The chain is built from TRBV21-1 and TRBJ2-7; the DNA was not compared with TRBD1, the D call given in the table. TRBV21-1 is an annotated pseudogene. The CDR3 is 15 residues long. CDR3 amino acids: CASSNRTGAISEQYF. Written as DNA, the CDR3 is TGTGCCAGCAGCAACCGGACAGGGGCTATCTCCGAGCAGTACTTC.

CDR3 amino acids: CASIGTGQETQYF. The CDR3 DNA sequence: TGTGCCAGCATTGGGACAGGGCAAGAGACCCAGTACTTC. V is TRBV6-5 and J is TRBJ2-5; 9 bases align to TRBD1. The germline V gene encodes CDR1 MNHEY and CDR2 SVGAGI. V shed 7 bases, J shed 2 bases, and the junction held 2 bases outside the gene matches. This CDR3 is 13 amino acids long.

This clone was observed once. The chain combines TRBV6-2 or TRBV6-3 with TRBJ1-5; unclear D gene. CDR1 is MNHEY and CDR2 is SVGEGT in the germline V gene. The CDR3 runs to 14 residues. V was shortened by 3 bases and J by 2 bases, with 8 bases between the two germline ends. CDR3 sequence: CASSYRRGNQPQHF. CDR3 DNA: TGTGCCAGCAGTTATCGCCGCGGCAATCAGCCCCAGCATTTT.

The chain employs TRBV28 and TRBJ1-5, with D maybe TRBD1 (6 bases). Germline values: CDR1 MDHEN, CDR2 SYDVKM. V was shortened by 6 bases and J by 0 bases, with 12 bases between the two germline ends. The CDR3 contains 15 residues. DNA of the CDR3: TGTGCCAGCAGACCCCAGGGGATTAGCAATCAGCCCCAGCATTTT. It codes for CASRPQGISNQPQHF. Complete variable domain (other parts from reference TRBV28 and TRBJ1-5): DVKVTQSSRYLVKRTGEKVFLECVQDMDHENMFWYRQDPGLGLRLIYFSYDVKMKEKGDIPEGYSVSREKKERFSLILESASTNQTSMYLCASRPQGISNQPQHFGDGTRLSIL.

V usage is TRBV4-3 and J usage is TRBJ2-7; 10 bases line up with TRBD1. With 3 bases clipped from V and 4 bases from J, the junction kept 6 bases outside the gene matches. Germline CDR1 reads LGHNA; CDR2 reads YSLEER. The CDR3 sequence is 15 residues long. The CDR3 DNA reads as TGCGCCAGCAGCCATACGACAGGGGGCGGTTACGAGCAGTACTTC. Translating gives CASSHTTGGGYEQYF.

The genes are TRBV9 and TRBJ2-6; D ambiguous. Trimming shortened V by 10 bases and J by 0 bases, and 5 bases separated the two germline ends. Germline-derived CDR1 and CDR2 are SGDLS and YYNGEE. The CDR3 runs to 12 residues. CDR3 coding DNA: TGTGCCTCGTACTCTGGGGCCAACGTCCTGACTTTC. Translated: CASYSGANVLTF.

The J gene is TRBJ2-1, the V gene TRBV24-1; D gene uncertain. The length of the CDR3 is 13 residues. With 5 bases removed from V and 4 bases from J, the gap between germline ends came to 8 bases. Germline V gene sequence: CDR1 KGHDR, CDR2 SFDVKD. CDR3 region: CATSAGRYNEQFF. The CDR3 region has the DNA TGTGCCACCAGTGCTGGCCGATACAATGAGCAGTTCTTC.